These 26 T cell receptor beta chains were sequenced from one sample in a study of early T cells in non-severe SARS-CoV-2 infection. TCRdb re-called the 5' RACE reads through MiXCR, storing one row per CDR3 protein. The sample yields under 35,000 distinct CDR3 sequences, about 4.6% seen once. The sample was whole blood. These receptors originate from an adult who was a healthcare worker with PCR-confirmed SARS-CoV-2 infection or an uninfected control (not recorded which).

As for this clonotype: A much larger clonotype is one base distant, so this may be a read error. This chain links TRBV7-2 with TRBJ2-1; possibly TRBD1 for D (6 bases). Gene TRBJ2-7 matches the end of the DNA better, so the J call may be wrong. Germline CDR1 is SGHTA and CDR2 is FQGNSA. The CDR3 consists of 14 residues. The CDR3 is CASSGGQSYNEQYF. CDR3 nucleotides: TGTGCCAGCAGCGGCGGACAGTCCTACAATGAGCAGTACTTC.

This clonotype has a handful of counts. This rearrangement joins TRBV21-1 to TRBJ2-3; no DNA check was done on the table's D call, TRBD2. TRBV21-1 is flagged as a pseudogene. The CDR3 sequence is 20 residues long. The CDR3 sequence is CASSKGPGLAGGLGGDTQYF. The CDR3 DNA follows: TGTGCCAGCAGCAAAGGGCCAGGACTAGCGGGGGGGCTAGGTGGAGATACGCAGTATTTT.

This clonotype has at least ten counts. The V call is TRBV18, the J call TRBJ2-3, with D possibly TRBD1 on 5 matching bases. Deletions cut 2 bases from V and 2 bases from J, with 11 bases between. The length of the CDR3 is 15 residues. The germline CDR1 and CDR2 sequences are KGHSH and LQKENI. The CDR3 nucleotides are TGTGCCAGCTCACCAGACAGAACTTACACAGATACGCAGTATTTT. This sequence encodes CASSPDRTYTDTQYF.

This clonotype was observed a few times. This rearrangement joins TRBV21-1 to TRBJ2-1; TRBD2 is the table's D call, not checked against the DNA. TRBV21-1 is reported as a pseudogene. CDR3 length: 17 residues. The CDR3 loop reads CASSLRTSGSSYNEQFF. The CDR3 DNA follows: TGTGCCAGCAGCCTAAGGACTAGCGGGAGTTCCTACAATGAGCAGTTCTTC.

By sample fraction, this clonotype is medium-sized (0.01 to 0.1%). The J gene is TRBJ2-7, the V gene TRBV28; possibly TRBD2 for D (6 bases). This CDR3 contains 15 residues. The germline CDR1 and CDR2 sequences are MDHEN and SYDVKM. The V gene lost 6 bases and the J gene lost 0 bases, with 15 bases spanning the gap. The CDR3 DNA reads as TGTGCCAGCAGCCCAAGACTAGTTTCCTCCTACGAGCAGTACTTC. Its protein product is CASSPRLVSSYEQYF.

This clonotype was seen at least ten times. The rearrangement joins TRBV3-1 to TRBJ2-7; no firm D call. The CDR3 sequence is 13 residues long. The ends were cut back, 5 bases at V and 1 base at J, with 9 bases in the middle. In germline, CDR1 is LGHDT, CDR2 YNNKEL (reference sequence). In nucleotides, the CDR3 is TGTGCCAGCAGCTCGCAGATTTCCTACGAGCAGTACTTC. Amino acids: CASSSQISYEQYF.

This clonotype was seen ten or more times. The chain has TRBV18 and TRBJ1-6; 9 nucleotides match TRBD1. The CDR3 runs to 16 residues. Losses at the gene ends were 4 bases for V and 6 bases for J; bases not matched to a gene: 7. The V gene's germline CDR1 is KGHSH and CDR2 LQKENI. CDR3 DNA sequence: TGTGCCAGCTCACTGGCCACGGACAGGGGTAATTCACCCCTCCACTTT. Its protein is CASSLATDRGNSPLHF.

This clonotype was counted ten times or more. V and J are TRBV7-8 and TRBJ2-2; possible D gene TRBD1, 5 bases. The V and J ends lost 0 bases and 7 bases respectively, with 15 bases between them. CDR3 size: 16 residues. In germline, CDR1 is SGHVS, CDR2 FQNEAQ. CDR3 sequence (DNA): TGTGCCAGCAGCTTAGCCGTAGGGGTGAGGAACGGGGAGCTGTTTTTT. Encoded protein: CASSLAVGVRNGELFF.

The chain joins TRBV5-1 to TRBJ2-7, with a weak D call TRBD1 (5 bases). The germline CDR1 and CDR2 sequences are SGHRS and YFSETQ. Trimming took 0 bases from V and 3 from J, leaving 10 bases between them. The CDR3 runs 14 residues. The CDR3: CASSLEGAGYEQYF. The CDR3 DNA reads TGCGCCAGCAGCTTGGAAGGGGCTGGCTACGAGCAGTACTTC.

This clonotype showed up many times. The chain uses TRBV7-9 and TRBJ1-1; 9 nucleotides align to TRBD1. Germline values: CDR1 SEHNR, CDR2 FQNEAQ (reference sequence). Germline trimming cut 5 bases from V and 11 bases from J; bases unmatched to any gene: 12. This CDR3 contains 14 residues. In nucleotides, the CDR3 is TGTGCCAGCAGCCTGACCATGGGACAGGGAAATGCTTTCTTT. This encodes CASSLTMGQGNAFF. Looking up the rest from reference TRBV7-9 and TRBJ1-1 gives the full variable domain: DTGVSQNPRHKITKRGQNVTFRCDPISEHNRLYWYRQTLGQGPEFLTYFQNEAQLEKSRLLSDRFSAERPKGSFSTLEIQRTEQGDSAMYLCASSLTMGQGNAFFGQGTRLTVV.

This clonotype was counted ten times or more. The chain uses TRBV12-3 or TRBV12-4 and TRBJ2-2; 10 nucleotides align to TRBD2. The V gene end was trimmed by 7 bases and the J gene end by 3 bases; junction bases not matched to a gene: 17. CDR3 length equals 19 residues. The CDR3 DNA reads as TGTGCCAGCAACCTCCCTGGCGGGAGCGGGGGGGGCGACACCGGGGAGCTGTTTTTT. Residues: CASNLPGGSGGGDTGELFF.

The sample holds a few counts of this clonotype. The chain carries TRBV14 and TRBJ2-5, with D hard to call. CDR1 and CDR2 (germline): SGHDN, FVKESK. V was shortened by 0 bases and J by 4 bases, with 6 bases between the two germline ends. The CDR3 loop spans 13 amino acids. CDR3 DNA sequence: TGTGCCAGCAGCCAAGATTGGCGAGAGACCCAGTACTTC. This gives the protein CASSQDWRETQYF. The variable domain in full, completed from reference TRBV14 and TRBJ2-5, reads EAGVTQFPSHSVIEKGQTVTLRCDPISGHDNLYWYRRVMGKEIKFLLHFVKESKQDESGMPNNRFLAERTGGTYSTLKVQPAELEDSGVYFCASSQDWRETQYFGPGTRLLVL.

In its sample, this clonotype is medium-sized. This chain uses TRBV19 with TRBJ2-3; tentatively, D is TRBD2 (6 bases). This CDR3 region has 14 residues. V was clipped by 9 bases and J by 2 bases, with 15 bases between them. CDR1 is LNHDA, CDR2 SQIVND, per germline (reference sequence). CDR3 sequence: CASSRAGPTDTQYF. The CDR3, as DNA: TGTGCCAGCTCGCGGGCGGGACCCACAGATACGCAGTATTTT.

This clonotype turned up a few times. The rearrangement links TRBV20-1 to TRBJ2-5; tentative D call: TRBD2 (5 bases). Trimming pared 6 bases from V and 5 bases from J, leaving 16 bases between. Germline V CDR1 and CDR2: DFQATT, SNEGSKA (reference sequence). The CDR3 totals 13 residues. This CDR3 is CSALTLTGETQYF. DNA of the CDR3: TGCAGTGCCCTGACCCTAACGGGGGAGACCCAGTACTTC.

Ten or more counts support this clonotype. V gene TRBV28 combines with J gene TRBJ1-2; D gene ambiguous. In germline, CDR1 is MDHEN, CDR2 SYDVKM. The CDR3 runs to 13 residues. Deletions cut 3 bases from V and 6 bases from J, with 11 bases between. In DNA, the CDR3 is TGTGCCAGCAGTTTCATAGATCGCGATGGCTACACCTTC. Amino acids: CASSFIDRDGYTF.

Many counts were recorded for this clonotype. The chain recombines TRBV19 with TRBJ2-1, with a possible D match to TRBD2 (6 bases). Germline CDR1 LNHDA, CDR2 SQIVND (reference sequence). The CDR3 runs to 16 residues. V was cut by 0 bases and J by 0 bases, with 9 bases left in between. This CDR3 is CASSIEAGVSYNEQFF. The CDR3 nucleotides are TGTGCCAGTAGTATAGAAGCGGGCGTCTCCTACAATGAGCAGTTCTTC.

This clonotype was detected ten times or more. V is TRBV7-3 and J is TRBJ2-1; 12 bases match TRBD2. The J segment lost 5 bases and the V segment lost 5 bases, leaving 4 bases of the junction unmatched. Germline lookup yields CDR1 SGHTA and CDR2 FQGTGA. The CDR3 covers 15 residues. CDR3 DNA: TGTGCCAGCAGCCTGGGACTAGCGGGTAACAATGAGCAGTTCTTC. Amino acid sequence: CASSLGLAGNNEQFF.

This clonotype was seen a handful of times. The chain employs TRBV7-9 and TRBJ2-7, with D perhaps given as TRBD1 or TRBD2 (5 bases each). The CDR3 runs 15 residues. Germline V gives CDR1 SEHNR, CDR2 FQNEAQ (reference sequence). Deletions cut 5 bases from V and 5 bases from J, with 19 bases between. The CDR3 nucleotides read TGTGCCAGCAGCCCCTGGGGGAGCTCGGGCCACGAGCAGTACTTC. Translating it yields CASSPWGSSGHEQYF.

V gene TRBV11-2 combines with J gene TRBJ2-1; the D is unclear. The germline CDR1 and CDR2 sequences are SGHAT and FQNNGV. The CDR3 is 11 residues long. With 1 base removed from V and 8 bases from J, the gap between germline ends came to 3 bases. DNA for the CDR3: TGTGCCAGCAGCTTAGTTTATGAGCAGTTCTTC. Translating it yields CASSLVYEQFF.

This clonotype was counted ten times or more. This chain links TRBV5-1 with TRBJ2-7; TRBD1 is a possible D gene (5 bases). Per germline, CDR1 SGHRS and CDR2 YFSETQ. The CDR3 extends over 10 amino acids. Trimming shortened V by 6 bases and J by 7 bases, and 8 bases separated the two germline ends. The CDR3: CASNDSEQYF. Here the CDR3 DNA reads TGCGCCAGCAACGACAGTGAGCAGTACTTC.

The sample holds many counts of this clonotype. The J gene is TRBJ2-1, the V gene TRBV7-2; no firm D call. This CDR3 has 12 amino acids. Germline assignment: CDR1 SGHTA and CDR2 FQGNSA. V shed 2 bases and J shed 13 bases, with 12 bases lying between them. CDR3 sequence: CASSLPPRGQFF. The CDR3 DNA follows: TGTGCCAGCAGCTTACCCCCGCGTGGACAGTTCTTC.

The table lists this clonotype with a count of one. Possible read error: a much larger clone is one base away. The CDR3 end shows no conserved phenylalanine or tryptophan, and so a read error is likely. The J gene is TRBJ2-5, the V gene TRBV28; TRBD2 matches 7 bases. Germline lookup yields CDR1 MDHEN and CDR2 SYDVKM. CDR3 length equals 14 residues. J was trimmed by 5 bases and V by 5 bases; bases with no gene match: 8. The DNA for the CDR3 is TGTGCCAGCAGTGGGCAAGCGGGGAGGGAGACCCAGTACTAC. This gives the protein CASSGQAGRETQYY.

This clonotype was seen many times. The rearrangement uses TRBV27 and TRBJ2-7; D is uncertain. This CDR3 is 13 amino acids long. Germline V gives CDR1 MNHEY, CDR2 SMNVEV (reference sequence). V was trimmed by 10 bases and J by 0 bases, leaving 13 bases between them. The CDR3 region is CANPLVGSYEQYF. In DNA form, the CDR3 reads TGTGCCAACCCACTTGTCGGCTCCTACGAGCAGTACTTC.

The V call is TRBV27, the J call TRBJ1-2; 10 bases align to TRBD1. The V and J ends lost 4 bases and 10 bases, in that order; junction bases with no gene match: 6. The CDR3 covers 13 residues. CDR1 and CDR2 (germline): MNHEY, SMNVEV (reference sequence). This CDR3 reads CASSSRDRGPYTF. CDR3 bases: TGTGCCAGCAGTTCCCGGGACAGGGGCCCCTACACCTTC.

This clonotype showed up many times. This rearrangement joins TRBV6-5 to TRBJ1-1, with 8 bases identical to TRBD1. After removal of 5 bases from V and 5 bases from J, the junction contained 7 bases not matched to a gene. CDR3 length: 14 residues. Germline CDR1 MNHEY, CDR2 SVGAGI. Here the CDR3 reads CASSAQGGKTEAFF. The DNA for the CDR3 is TGTGCCAGCAGTGCACAGGGGGGTAAGACTGAAGCTTTCTTT.

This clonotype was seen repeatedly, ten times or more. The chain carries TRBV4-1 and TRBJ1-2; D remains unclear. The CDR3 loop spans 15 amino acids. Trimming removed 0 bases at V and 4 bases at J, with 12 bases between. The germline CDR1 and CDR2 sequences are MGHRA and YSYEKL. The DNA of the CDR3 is TGCGCCAGCAGCCAAGACAGTCAGTCGGTCTATGGCTACACCTTC. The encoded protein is CASSQDSQSVYGYTF.